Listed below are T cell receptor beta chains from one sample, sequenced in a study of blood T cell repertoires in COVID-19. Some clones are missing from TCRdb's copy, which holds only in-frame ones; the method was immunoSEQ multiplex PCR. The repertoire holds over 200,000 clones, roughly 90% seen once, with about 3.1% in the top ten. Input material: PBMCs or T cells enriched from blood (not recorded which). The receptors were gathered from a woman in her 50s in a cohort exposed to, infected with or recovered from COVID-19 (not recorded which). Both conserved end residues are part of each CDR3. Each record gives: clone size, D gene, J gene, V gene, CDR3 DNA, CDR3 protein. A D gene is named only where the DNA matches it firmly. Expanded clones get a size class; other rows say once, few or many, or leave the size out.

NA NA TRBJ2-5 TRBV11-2 TGTGCCAGCAGCTTATCGTCCAGGGTCGGTGAGACCCAGTACTTC CASSLSSRVGETQYF
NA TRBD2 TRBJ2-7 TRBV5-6 TGTGCCAGCAGCTTGGGACCTAGCGGGGCCCACTGGGAGCAGTACTTC CASSLGPSGAHWEQYF
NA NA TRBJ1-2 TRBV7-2 TGTGCCAGCAGCTGGACAGTCGGTGGCTACACCTTC CASSWTVGGYTF
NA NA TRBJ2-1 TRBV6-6 TGTGCCAGCAGTAAGCTTTACAATGAGCAGTTCTTC CASSKLYNEQFF
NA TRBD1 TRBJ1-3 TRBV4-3 TGCGCCAGCAGCCAAGATGAGGGGGCGTTTGGAAACACCATATATTTT CASSQDEGAFGNTIYF
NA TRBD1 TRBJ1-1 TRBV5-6 TGTGCCAGCAGCCAAAGTACAGGGGGGTTCACTGAAGCTTTCTTT CASSQSTGGFTEAFF
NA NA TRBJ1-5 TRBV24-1 TGTGCCACCAGTGACTCACAGGGTTATAGCAATCAGCCCCAGCATTTT CATSDSQGYSNQPQHF
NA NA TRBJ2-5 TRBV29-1 TGCAGCGTTGATTCGGGGAGGGAGACCCAGTACTTC CSVDSGRETQYF
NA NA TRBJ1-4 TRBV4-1 TGCGCCAGCAGCCAAGTCGAGGGAGAGGCGGCCTATAAACTGTTTTTT CASSQVEGEAAYKLFF
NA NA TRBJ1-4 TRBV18 TGTGCCAGCTCACCTACACACCCCGCAACTAATGAAAAACTGTTTTTT CASSPTHPATNEKLFF
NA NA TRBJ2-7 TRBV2 TGTGCCAGCAGTCCCCAGGGGATTCCCTACGAGCAGTACTTC CASSPQGIPYEQYF
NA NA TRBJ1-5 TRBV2 TGTGCCAGCAGTGAGGTTACAGGAAGCAATCAGCCCCAGCATTTT CASSEVTGSNQPQHF
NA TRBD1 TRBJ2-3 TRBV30 TGTGCCTGGAGCCAGACAGGGGCCGCAGATACGCAGTATTTT CAWSQTGAADTQYF
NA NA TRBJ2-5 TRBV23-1 TGCGCCAGCAGTCAATCTTCTATGATCCGGGGAGAGACCCAGTACTTC CASSQSSMIRGETQYF
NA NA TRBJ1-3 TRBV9 TGTGCCAGCAGCGTAACACCAGGGGGAAACACCATATATTTT CASSVTPGGNTIYF
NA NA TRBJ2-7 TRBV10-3 TGTGCCATCAGGGGGAGTCCCTACGAGCAGTACTTC CAIRGSPYEQYF
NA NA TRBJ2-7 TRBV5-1 TGCGCCAGCAGCTTGGAGACCAAAACCCGGGACTTCACGTACGAGCAGTACTTC CASSLETKTRDFTYEQYF
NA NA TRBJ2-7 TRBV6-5 TGTGCCAGCAGTTATGGCGCGGGTAGCTCCTACGAGCAGTACTTC CASSYGAGSSYEQYF
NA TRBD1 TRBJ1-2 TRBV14 TGTGCCAGCAGCCAGACGGGCCGGACAGGGGACGGCTACACCTTC CASSQTGRTGDGYTF
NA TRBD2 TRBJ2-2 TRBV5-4 TGTGCCAGCAGCTTGGTGGGACTAGCGGGCACCGGGGAGCTGTTTTTT CASSLVGLAGTGELFF
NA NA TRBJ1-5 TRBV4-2 TGTGCCAGCAGCCAAGCCGGGACACAAGATCAGCCCCAGCATTTT CASSQAGTQDQPQHF
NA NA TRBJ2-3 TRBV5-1 TGCGCCAGCAGCCCGCAGGGCCGAATGGTCGGCACAGATACGCAGTATTTT CASSPQGRMVGTDTQYF
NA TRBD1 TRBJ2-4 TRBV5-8 TGTGCCAGCAGCGCAGACAGGGGTGGCAAAAACATTCAGTACTTC CASSADRGGKNIQYF
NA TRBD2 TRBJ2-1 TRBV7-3 TGTGCCAGCAGCTTAACAAGCGGGGAGAACAATGAGCAGTTCTTC CASSLTSGENNEQFF
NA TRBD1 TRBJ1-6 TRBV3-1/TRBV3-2 TGTGCCAGCAGCCGGCGACAGGGAGAATCACCCCTCCACTTT CASSRRQGESPLHF
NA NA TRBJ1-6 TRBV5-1 TGCGCCAGCAGCATACAGGGCACCGATTCACCCCTCCACTTT CASSIQGTDSPLHF
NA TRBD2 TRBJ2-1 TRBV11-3 TGTGCCAGCAGCTCCCGACTAGCGGGGAAGGTTTTCTTC CASSSRLAGKVFF
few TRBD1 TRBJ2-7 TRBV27 TGTGCCAGCACACGGACAGGGGGTAGGGAGCAGTACTTC CASTRTGGREQYF
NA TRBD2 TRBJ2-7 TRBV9 TGTGCCAGCAGCGTCGCTAGCGGGGGGGGCAAAGGGATTTACGAGCAGTACTTC CASSVASGGGKGIYEQYF
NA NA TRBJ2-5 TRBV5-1 TGCGCCAGCAGGCCATATGACTACCAATCGCCCCAGTACTTC CASRPYDYQSPQYF
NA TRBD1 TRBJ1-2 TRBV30 TGTGCCTGGAGTGTCGGCCTCAGGATCCTCCGACAGGGGGGAAGCTATGGCTACACCTTC CAWSVGLRILRQGGSYGYTF
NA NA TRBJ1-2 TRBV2 TGTGCCAGCAGTGTGGGGCCCAGGTTTGGCTACACCTTC CASSVGPRFGYTF
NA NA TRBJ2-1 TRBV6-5 TGTGCCAGCAGTTTGCGGGGTGGGGGTAATTATGAGCAGTTCTTC CASSLRGGGNYEQFF